This TCR beta chain is from a study of shared clonotypes between healthy human individuals. Germline V gene sequence: CDR1 SGHRS, CDR2 YFSETQ. This CDR3 region has 16 residues. Regarding this clone: An end of the junction does not agree with germline; a read error may underlie this.

Clones were read by immunoSEQ multiplex PCR, and TCRdb kept only the in-frame ones, dropping some. Found here are 650,000 to 700,000 clones, 90% of them singletons; the top ten hold less than 40%. The gene calls are TRBV5-1 and TRBJ1-1, with a tentative D call TRBD1 (5 bases). The sample consisted of memory CD8+ T cells from PBMCs. Subset noted: CD45RO+ cells pooled with CCR7-negative TemRA cells. This clonotype originated in a man younger than 35 in good health. Some clones in this sample may be carry-over from other donors' samples. The CDR3 DNA reads TGCGCCAGCAGATTGGGGGTTTGGCAGATGAACACTGAAGCTTTCTTT. As protein: CASRLGVWQMNTEAFF.